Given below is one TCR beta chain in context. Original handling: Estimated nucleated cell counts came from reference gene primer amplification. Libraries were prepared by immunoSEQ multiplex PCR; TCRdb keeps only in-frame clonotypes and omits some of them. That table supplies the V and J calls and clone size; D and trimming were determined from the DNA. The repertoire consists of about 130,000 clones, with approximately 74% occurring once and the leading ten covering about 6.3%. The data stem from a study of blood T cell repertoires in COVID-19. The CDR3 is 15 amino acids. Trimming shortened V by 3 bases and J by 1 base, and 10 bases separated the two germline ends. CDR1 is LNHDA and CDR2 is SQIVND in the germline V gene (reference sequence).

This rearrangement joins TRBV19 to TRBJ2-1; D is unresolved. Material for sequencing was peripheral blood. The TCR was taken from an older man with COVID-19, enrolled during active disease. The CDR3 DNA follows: TGTGCCAGTAGTATGCAGGTCATTTCCTACAATGAGCAGTTCTTC. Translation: CASSMQVISYNEQFF.